In its sample, the clone carrying this TCR beta chain was seen once. The antigen remains unidentified. V dropped 1 base and J dropped 5; count of bases not matched to a gene: 12. This CDR3 comprises 18 residues. The germline CDR1 and CDR2 sequences are SGHAT and FQNNGV. Both 60 Vbeta primers and 13 Jbeta primers went into the PCR. Sequencing used immunoSEQ multiplex PCR; TCRdb keeps in-frame clones, though not all of them. The profile covers some 140,000 clones, with 70% to 80% appearing a single time and roughly 1% taken by the ten largest. The sample belongs to a study of cytomegalovirus exposure and HLA in healthy donors. Study findings and constraints: The presence/absence work took it that sequencing depth was about the same across donors.

The chain has TRBV11-2 and TRBJ2-5, with 11 bases that match TRBD2. The TCR was taken from a woman aged 55 to 70 in good health and CMV-seronegative. The sample consisted of PBMCs. CDR3 nucleotides: TGTGCCAGCAGCTTAGGAGTGGTAGCGGGAGGGCCGGGTGAGACCCAGTACTTC. Its protein is CASSLGVVAGGPGETQYF.